What follows are 28 T cell receptor beta chains derived from one specimen sequenced in a study of response to subunit inactivated influenza vaccine. TCRdb redid the calling of the RT-PCR reads with MiXCR, one entry per CDR3 protein. The repertoire holds about 540,000 distinct CDR3 sequences, with roughly 23% as singletons. The same specimen was also included in a second study, on T cells expressing NK-cell markers. That source notes: Researchers built TCR beta cDNA using 5'RACE template switching with UMIs.

Sequences were derived from CD4+ T cells sorted from PBMCs, sampled roughly 12 days after vaccination. These receptors were collected from a man aged 45-65 years who received an inactivated influenza vaccine.

The chain employs TRBV25-1 and TRBJ2-1, with 8 bases that match TRBD2. The CDR3 is 16 amino acids. Per germline, CDR1 MGHDK and CDR2 SYGVNS. V gave up 1 base and J gave up 8 bases; unmatched junction bases: 10. The CDR3 coding sequence is TGTGCCAGCAGTGAATTGAGCGGGAGAGGTAGGGATGAGCAGTTCTTC. Amino acids: CASSELSGRGRDEQFF.

The chain uses TRBV27 and TRBJ2-1, with 10 bases identical to TRBD2. The CDR3 is 17 residues long. V lost 5 bases and J lost 6; bases outside the gene matches: 13. CDR1 and CDR2 from the germline V gene are MNHEY and SMNVEV (reference sequence). The CDR3 region has the DNA TGTGCCAGCAGTCTAACACCGGGACTAGCGACGGTCAATGAGCAGTTCTTC. Translated, it gives CASSLTPGLATVNEQFF.

This clonotype has a single count. This sequence joins TRBV24-1 and TRBJ2-1; 9 bases are shared with TRBD2. Germline V lookup: CDR1 KGHDR, CDR2 SFDVKD. Losses at the gene ends were 7 bases for V and 9 bases for J; bases not matched to a gene: 12. This CDR3 contains 15 residues. The CDR3 spells CATSPPRGRAFEQFF. CDR3 sequence (DNA): TGTGCCACCAGCCCACCGCGCGGGAGGGCCTTTGAGCAGTTCTTC.

This clonotype has just a few counts. V and J are TRBV3-1 and TRBJ2-5; D unclear. This CDR3 has 14 residues. With 0 bases removed from V and 1 base from J, the gap between germline ends came to 6 bases. Germline CDR1 reads LGHDT; CDR2 reads YNNKEL (reference sequence). CDR3 in DNA: TGTGCCAGCAGCCAAGATTCCTTCCAAGAGACCCAGTACTTC. Protein sequence: CASSQDSFQETQYF.

This clonotype was recorded at least ten times. This chain uses TRBV10-2 with TRBJ1-6, with a possible D match to TRBD1 (5 bases). Trimming took off 1 base at V and 8 bases at J, with 9 bases between the two ends. Germline-derived CDR1 and CDR2 are WSHSY and SAAADI. The CDR3 is 14 amino acids. The CDR3 reads CASSEFKGYSPLHF. The CDR3 DNA sequence: TGCGCCAGCAGTGAGTTCAAGGGGTATTCACCCCTCCACTTT.

The J gene is TRBJ1-2, the V gene TRBV10-3; 8 bases map to TRBD1. Per the germline V gene, CDR1 is ENHRY and CDR2 is SYGVKD. Trimming cost V 7 bases and J 3 bases; bases outside gene matches: 7. This CDR3 spans 14 amino acids. CDR3 sequence: CAINHQGADYGYTF. In DNA form, the CDR3 reads TGTGCCATCAATCATCAGGGGGCGGACTATGGCTACACCTTC.

This clonotype was counted between two and nine times. The V and J genes are TRBV11-1 and TRBJ2-1, with 7 bases aligning to TRBD2. Germline-derived CDR1 and CDR2 are SGHAT and FQDESV (reference sequence). The CDR3 has 15 amino acids. Trimming cost V 4 bases and J 1 base; bases outside gene matches: 4. DNA for the CDR3: TGTGCCAGCAGCTCGGGACTACGTTCCTACAATGAGCAGTTCTTC. Its translation is CASSSGLRSYNEQFF.

The J gene is TRBJ2-7, the V gene TRBV7-9; the match to TRBD1 covers 11 bases. Germline V gene sequence: CDR1 SEHNR, CDR2 FQNEAQ (reference sequence). The CDR3 is made up of 15 amino acids. The V gene end was trimmed by 5 bases and the J gene end by 3 bases; junction bases not matched to a gene: 6. The CDR3 spells CASSNPGTGGYEQYF. As DNA, the CDR3 is TGTGCCAGCAGCAACCCCGGGACAGGGGGCTACGAGCAGTACTTC. Looking up the rest from reference TRBV7-9 and TRBJ2-7 gives the full variable domain: DTGVSQNPRHKITKRGQNVTFRCDPISEHNRLYWYRQTLGQGPEFLTYFQNEAQLEKSRLLSDRFSAERPKGSFSTLEIQRTEQGDSAMYLCASSNPGTGGYEQYFGPGTRLTVT.

Only a few counts were recorded for this clonotype. The chain uses TRBV6-2 or TRBV6-3 and TRBJ1-5, with D perhaps matching TRBD1 (5 bases). Germline V CDR1 and CDR2: MNHEY, SVGEGT. The V end lost 6 bases, the J end lost 5 bases, and 11 bases lay between the germline ends. This CDR3 comprises 13 residues. This CDR3 is CASSQGVYQPQHF. CDR3 DNA: TGTGCCAGCAGCCAAGGGGTTTATCAGCCCCAGCATTTT.

Written as DNA, the CDR3 is TGCGCCAGCAGCTTGATGGGGGTAGCGGGCGGCCAAGAGACCCAGTACTTC. Its translation is CASSLMGVAGGQETQYF. The J gene is TRBJ2-5, the V gene TRBV5-1; TRBD2 agrees at 7 bases. V was clipped by 1 base and J by 1 base; unmatched bases: 10. The CDR3 contains 17 residues. In germline, CDR1 is SGHRS, CDR2 YFSETQ.

The chain uses TRBV28 and TRBJ2-7; tentative D call: TRBD1 (6 bases). Trimming pared 6 bases from V and 9 bases from J, leaving 15 bases between. The CDR3 spans 12 residues. Germline lookup yields CDR1 MDHEN and CDR2 SYDVKM. The CDR3 sequence is CASSRDRLRQYF. Here the CDR3 DNA reads TGTGCCAGCAGCCGAGACAGGTTAAGGCAGTACTTC.

This clonotype turned up a few times. The rearrangement joins TRBV7-2 to TRBJ2-7; 9 bases match TRBD2. CDR1 is SGHTA, CDR2 FQGNSA, per germline. The V and J ends lost 4 bases and 1 base, in that order; junction bases with no gene match: 8. The CDR3 has 16 residues. The CDR3 nucleotides are TGTGCCAGCAGCTCCGATAGCGGGAGTTTATCCTACGAGCAGTACTTC. This sequence encodes CASSSDSGSLSYEQYF.

A few counts support this clonotype. The chain has TRBV24-1 and TRBJ2-1, with 10 bases identical to TRBD2. J lost 2 bases, V lost 3 bases, and 3 bases had no gene match. Looked up from germline, CDR1 is KGHDR and CDR2 is SFDVKD. There are 16 residues in the CDR3. CDR3 sequence: CATSDRSGRAYNEQFF. In nucleotides, the CDR3 is TGTGCCACCAGTGATCGAAGCGGGAGGGCCTACAATGAGCAGTTCTTC.

V and J are TRBV18 and TRBJ2-2; D remains unclear. CDR1 is KGHSH and CDR2 is LQKENI in the germline V gene. V was clipped by 3 bases and J by 7 bases, with 9 bases between them. The CDR3 sequence is 13 residues long. CDR3 in DNA: TGTGCCAGCTCACCTAGACCTGGCGGGGAGCTGTTTTTT. It yields the protein CASSPRPGGELFF.

Worth noting for this clonotype: A much larger clone differs from this one at a single base, so this may be a read error. V usage is TRBV3-1 and J usage is TRBJ2-7, with D tentatively TRBD1 (6 bases). V lost 6 bases, J lost 0 bases, and 9 bases lay in between. Germline V gene lookup returns CDR1 LGHDT and CDR2 YNNKEL (reference sequence). This CDR3 has 13 amino acids. CDR3 DNA: TGTGCCAGCAGTTGGACAGTCTCCTACGAGCAGTACTTC. This codes for CASSWTVSYEQYF.

This clonotype was found many times. This rearrangement joins TRBV25-1 to TRBJ1-6, with 7 bases that match TRBD1. The length of the CDR3 is 14 residues. Germline V lookup: CDR1 MGHDK, CDR2 SYGVNS. The trim removed 5 bases at V and 7 bases at J, leaving 5 bases unmatched. The CDR3 coding sequence is TGTGCCAGCAGTACCGGGACAGCGAATTCACCCCTCCACTTT. Encoded protein: CASSTGTANSPLHF. Using reference TRBV25-1 and TRBJ1-6 for the parts outside the CDR3, the full variable domain is EADIYQTPRYLVIGTGKKITLECSQTMGHDKMYWYQQDPGMELHLIHYSYGVNSTEKGDLSSESTVSRIRTEHFPLTLESARPSHTSQYLCASSTGTANSPLHFGNGTRLTVT.

The chain combines TRBV6-2 or TRBV6-3 with TRBJ2-7; possibly TRBD2 for D (5 bases). This CDR3 has 16 residues. The germline V gene has CDR1 MNHEY and CDR2 SVGEGT. Trimming pared 6 bases from V and 0 bases from J, leaving 18 bases between. DNA of the CDR3: TGTGCCAGCAGCGGACTCGGGCTGGTTAACTCCTACGAGCAGTACTTC. The encoded protein is CASSGLGLVNSYEQYF.

The chain is built from TRBV20-1 and TRBJ2-5, with TRBD2 matching over 11 bases. The germline V gene has CDR1 DFQATT and CDR2 SNEGSKA (reference sequence). CDR3 length equals 14 residues. V gave up 4 bases and J gave up 5 bases; unmatched junction bases: 6. The CDR3 nucleotides are TGCAGTGCTACCGACACTAGCGGGGGTGAGACCCAGTACTTC. It encodes CSATDTSGGETQYF.

This chain uses TRBV20-1 with TRBJ2-7, with a tentative D call TRBD1 (6 bases). Trimming shortened V by 2 bases and J by 0 bases, and 11 bases separated the two germline ends. Germline CDR1 is DFQATT and CDR2 is SNEGSKA (reference sequence). The CDR3 spans 14 residues. The CDR3 DNA is TGCAGTGCTAGAAGGGACACCTACTCCTACGAGCAGTACTTC. This encodes CSARRDTYSYEQYF.

The chain is built from TRBV4-3 and TRBJ2-3; tentatively, D is TRBD2 (5 bases). The CDR3 is 13 amino acids. V lost 4 bases and J lost 4, with 9 bases in between. Germline CDR1 is LGHNA and CDR2 is YSLEER. CDR3 nucleotides: TGCGCCAGCAGCCGGGAGATGGCAGATACGCAGTATTTT. It codes for CASSREMADTQYF.

The chain couples TRBV12-3 or TRBV12-4 to TRBJ1-2; D is possibly TRBD1 (5 bases). The V end was cut by 7 bases, the J end by 9 bases, with 21 bases between. This CDR3 is 14 amino acids long. CDR3 coding DNA: TGTGCCAGCACCTCCTTTACTCAGGGAGGGAGCTACACCTTC. It translates to CASTSFTQGGSYTF.

The rearrangement uses TRBV4-3 and TRBJ1-1; a weak D match, TRBD1 (6 bases). Germline values: CDR1 LGHNA, CDR2 YSLEER. Trimming took 1 base from V and 6 from J, leaving 12 bases between them. This CDR3 spans 14 amino acids. Here the CDR3 DNA reads TGCGCCAGCAGCCAAGGGGGTGGACAGCCTGAAGCTTTCTTT. It specifies CASSQGGGQPEAFF.

The V and J genes are TRBV28 and TRBJ2-1; TRBD2 might be the D (6 bases). CDR3 size: 18 residues. V lost 6 bases and J 0 bases, leaving 21 bases between the germline ends. Germline CDR1 MDHEN, CDR2 SYDVKM. The CDR3 region is CASSGGFGGPRSYNEQFF. DNA of the CDR3: TGTGCCAGCAGCGGGGGATTTGGCGGTCCTCGCTCCTACAATGAGCAGTTCTTC.

The table lists this clonotype with many counts. The V call is TRBV4-1, the J call TRBJ2-3; 10 bases line up with TRBD2. This CDR3 is 16 amino acids long. The V gene's germline CDR1 is MGHRA and CDR2 YSYEKL. J lost 3 bases, V lost 4 bases, and 7 bases had no gene match. The CDR3 spells CASSRRTSGVTDTQYF. The CDR3, as DNA: TGCGCCAGCAGCCGCCGAACTAGCGGGGTAACAGATACGCAGTATTTT.

V usage is TRBV5-1 and J usage is TRBJ2-7; 7 bases are shared with TRBD2. This CDR3 spans 15 amino acids. V gave up 1 base and J gave up 2 bases; unmatched junction bases: 6. From germline, CDR1 is SGHRS and CDR2 YFSETQ. CDR3 coding DNA: TGCGCCAGCAGCTTGTCGGCTAGCGGAGCCTACGAGCAGTACTTC. Translated: CASSLSASGAYEQYF.

The rearrangement uses TRBV28 and TRBJ2-7; 7 positions match TRBD1. The germline CDR1 and CDR2 sequences are MDHEN and SYDVKM. V lost 1 base and J lost 1; bases outside the gene matches: 1. This CDR3 has 14 residues. The DNA for the CDR3 is TGTGCCAGCAGTTTATCGGACAGGTCCTACGAGCAGTACTTC. Its protein product is CASSLSDRSYEQYF.

The J gene is TRBJ2-3, the V gene TRBV2; D is perhaps TRBD1 (6 bases). V was clipped by 6 bases and J by 2 bases, with 12 bases between them. The CDR3 totals 14 residues. Looked up from germline, CDR1 is SNHLY and CDR2 is FYNNEI. The CDR3 nucleotides are TGTGCCAGCAGGCTGGACAGAAACACAGATACGCAGTATTTT. Translation: CASRLDRNTDTQYF.

The V gene is TRBV9, the J gene TRBJ2-5; no reliable D call. The germline CDR1 and CDR2 sequences are SGDLS and YYNGEE. This CDR3 has 12 residues. V gave up 1 base and J gave up 7 bases, with 8 bases separating them. The CDR3 protein is CASSVNGGTQYF. CDR3 nucleotides: TGTGCCAGCAGCGTAAATGGTGGGACCCAGTACTTC.